A selection of T cell receptor beta chains follows, all from one sample in a study of T cell changes during pregnancy in multiple sclerosis. Profiling relied on immunoSEQ multiplex PCR, and the TCRdb table lists in-frame clones only, not all of them. Among 90,000 or so clones listed, 94% were seen once. This specimen consisted of peripheral blood, obtained after pregnancy. Receptors originate from a female donor in good health, enrolled as a control in a pregnancy study. Each CDR3 is given with its conserved first and last residue. D genes are given only for firm matches. A clone size is listed for some rows: how often the clone was seen (once, few, many), or a class if it is expanded.

>TRBJ2-5|.|.|TRBV6-1
TGTGCCAGCAGTGACGTCCAAAGGGGGACCCAGTACTTC
CASSDVQRGTQYF
>TRBJ1-3|.|.|TRBV9
TGTGCCAGCAGCGTAAACAGGGCTGGAAACACCATATATTTT
CASSVNRAGNTIYF
>TRBJ1-1|.|TRBD1|TRBV18
TGTGCCAGCTCACCAGACAGGGTGGACACTGAAGCTTTCTTT
CASSPDRVDTEAFF
>TRBJ2-2|.|.|TRBV4-1
TGCGCCAGCAGCCACAACAGCCCCACCGGGGAGCTGTTTTTT
CASSHNSPTGELFF
>TRBJ2-5|.|.|TRBV4-1
TGCGCCAGCAGCCAAGGCCCGCTTCGGGGGATGCAGGAGACCCAGTACTTC
CASSQGPLRGMQETQYF
>TRBJ1-3|.|.|TRBV5-6
TGTGCCAGCAGCTTGGGTCAGAGAAACACCATATATTTT
CASSLGQRNTIYF
>TRBJ2-7|.|TRBD2|TRBV6-6
TGTGCCAGCAGTTCGAGTAGCGGGAGCTCCTACGAGCAGTACTTC
CASSSSSGSSYEQYF
>TRBJ2-1|.|.|TRBV6-5
TGTGCCAGCAGTTCGGACATTAGCTCCTACAATGAGCAGTTCTTC
CASSSDISSYNEQFF
>TRBJ1-1|.|.|TRBV2
TGTGCCAGCAGTGTTACAGGGCAGACCACTGAAGCTTTCTTT
CASSVTGQTTEAFF
>TRBJ2-3|.|.|TRBV2
TGTGCCAGCAGGTCCGACAGGACCCCGGGGACGCAGTATTTT
CASRSDRTPGTQYF
>TRBJ2-2|.|TRBD2|TRBV19
TGTGCCAGTAGTAAACTAGCGGACGTGAGAACCGGGGAGCTGTTTTTT
CASSKLADVRTGELFF
>TRBJ1-1|.|TRBD1|TRBV5-1
TGCGCCAGCAGCTCACAGGGGGAAGGCACTGAAGCTTTCTTT
CASSSQGEGTEAFF
>TRBJ2-1|.|TRBD2|TRBV10-3
TGTGCCATCAGTGACTCCTGGGGACTAGCGATCAATGAGCAGTTCTTC
CAISDSWGLAINEQFF
>TRBJ2-7|.|TRBD1|TRBV27
TGTGCCAGCAGCCCCGTAGGGACAGGGGGAGACTACGAGCAGTACTTC
CASSPVGTGGDYEQYF
>TRBJ2-7|.|TRBD2|TRBV4-1
TGCGCCAGCAGCCCGACTAGCGGGTCCTTATCCTACGAGCAGTACTTC
CASSPTSGSLSYEQYF
>TRBJ2-7|.|.|TRBV4-2
TGTGCCAGCAGCCAAGTGTGGGAGGAGGAGTACGAGCAGTACTTC
CASSQVWEEEYEQYF
>TRBJ2-7|.|TRBD1|TRBV28
TGTGCCAGCAGTTCCAGGGGGCGCGACGAGCAGTACTTC
CASSSRGRDEQYF
>TRBJ2-3|.|.|TRBV4-1
TGCGCCAGCAGCCCCCGGGGGGCGGAAAGCACAGATACGCAGTATTTT
CASSPRGAESTDTQYF
>TRBJ1-1|.|.|TRBV19
TGTGCCAGTAGTATTCAGGACATTTCGGAAGCTTTCTTT
CASSIQDISEAFF
>TRBJ2-7|.|.|TRBV5-6
TGTGCCAGCAGTGTTACGGGACACTTTATCGACGAGCAGTACTTC
CASSVTGHFIDEQYF
>TRBJ2-1|.|TRBD1|TRBV28
TGTGCCAGCAGCCGTCCACAGGGGGCCGGGGATGAGCAGTTCTTC
CASSRPQGAGDEQFF
>TRBJ2-7|many|.|TRBV18
TGTGCCAGCTCACAGGGGTTATCCGAGCAGTACTTC
CASSQGLSEQYF
>TRBJ2-7|.|.|TRBV2
TGTGCCAGCAGTGAAGCGTTAATCGAGCAGTACTTC
CASSEALIEQYF
>TRBJ2-4|.|TRBD2|TRBV4-2
TGTGCCAGCAGCCTCCTTCATGGGGGGGGTATGAGCGAAAACATTCAGTACTTC
CASSLLHGGGMSENIQYF
>TRBJ1-2|.|.|TRBV27
TGTGCCAGCGGCTGGCTAGCAGGCTACACCTTC
CASGWLAGYTF
>TRBJ1-1|.|.|TRBV18
TGTGCCAGCTCACCACGGGGCTTGTACGGCTCGAACACTGAAGCTTTCTTT
CASSPRGLYGSNTEAFF
>TRBJ2-7|.|.|TRBV2
TGTGCCAGCAGTGTACAGGGTCTCCCCTACGAGCAGTACTTC
CASSVQGLPYEQYF
>TRBJ2-7|.|TRBD1|TRBV2
TGTGCCAGCAGCCCGGGACAGGCTATTACGAAGCAGTACTTC
CASSPGQAITKQYF
>TRBJ2-1|.|TRBD1|TRBV5-4
TGTGCCAGCAGCTTGGACAGGGGCACCTACAATGAGCAGTTCTTC
CASSLDRGTYNEQFF
>TRBJ1-4|.|.|TRBV6-1
TGTGCCAGCAGTGAGTCCGGGACTAATGAAAAACTGTTTTTT
CASSESGTNEKLFF
>TRBJ2-5|.|TRBD1|TRBV4-1
TGCGCCAGCAGCCCTCTGGACAGGATTGAGACCCAGTACTTC
CASSPLDRIETQYF
>TRBJ1-2|few|.|TRBV5-4
TGTGCCAGCAGCTTGGCCGGGAACGACTATGGCTACACCTTC
CASSLAGNDYGYTF
>TRBJ2-2|.|.|TRBV2
TGTGCCAGCAGTGGGAGGGGGCGGGACACCGGGGAGCTGTTTTTT
CASSGRGRDTGELFF
>TRBJ1-5|.|.|TRBV28
TGTGCCAGCAGTTCCCCCAGTCAGCCCCAGCATTTT
CASSSPSQPQHF
>TRBJ2-2|.|.|TRBV6-1
TGTGCCAGCAGTCGGGAATTGGGGACCGGGGAGCTGTTTTTT
CASSRELGTGELFF